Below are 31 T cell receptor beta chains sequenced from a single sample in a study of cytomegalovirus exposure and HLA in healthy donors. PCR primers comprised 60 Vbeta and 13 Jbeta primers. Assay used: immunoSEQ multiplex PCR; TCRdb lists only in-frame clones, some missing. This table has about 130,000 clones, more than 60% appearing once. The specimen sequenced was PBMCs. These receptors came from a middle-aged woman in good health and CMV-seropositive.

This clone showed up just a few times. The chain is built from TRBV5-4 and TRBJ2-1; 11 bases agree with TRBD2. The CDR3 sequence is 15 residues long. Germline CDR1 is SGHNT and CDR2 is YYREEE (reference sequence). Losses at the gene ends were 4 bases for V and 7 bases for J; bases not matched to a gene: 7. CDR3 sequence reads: CASSRGLAETNEQFF. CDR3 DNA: TGTGCCAGCAGCCGGGGACTAGCGGAGACGAATGAGCAGTTCTTC. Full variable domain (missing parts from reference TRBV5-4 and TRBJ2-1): ETGVTQSPTHLIKTRGQQVTLRCSSQSGHNTVSWYQQALGQGPQFIFQYYREEENGRGNFPPRFSGLQFPNYSSELNVNALELDDSALYLCASSRGLAETNEQFFGPGTRLTVL.

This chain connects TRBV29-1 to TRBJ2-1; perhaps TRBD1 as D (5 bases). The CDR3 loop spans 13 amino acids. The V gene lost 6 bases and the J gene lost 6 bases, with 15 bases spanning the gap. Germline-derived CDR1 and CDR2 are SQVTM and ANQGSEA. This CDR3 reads CSVGHLAGNEQFF. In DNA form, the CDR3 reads TGCAGCGTCGGACACCTGGCAGGCAATGAGCAGTTCTTC.

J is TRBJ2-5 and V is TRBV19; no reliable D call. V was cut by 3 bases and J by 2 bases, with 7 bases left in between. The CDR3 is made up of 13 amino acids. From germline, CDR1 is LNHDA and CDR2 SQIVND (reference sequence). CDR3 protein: CASSMRKQETQYF. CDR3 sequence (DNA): TGTGCCAGTAGTATGAGAAAGCAAGAGACCCAGTACTTC. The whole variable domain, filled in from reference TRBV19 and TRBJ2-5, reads DGGITQSPKYLFRKEGQNVTLSCEQNLNHDAMYWYRQDPGQGLRLIYYSQIVNDFQKGDIAEGYSVSREKKESFPLTVTSAQKNPTAFYLCASSMRKQETQYFGPGTRLLVL.

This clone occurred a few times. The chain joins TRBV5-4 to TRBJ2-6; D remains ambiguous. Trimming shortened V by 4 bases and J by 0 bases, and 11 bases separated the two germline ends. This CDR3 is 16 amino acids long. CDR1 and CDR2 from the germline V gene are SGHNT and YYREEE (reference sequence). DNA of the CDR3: TGTGCCAGCAGCCAAGAGCCAGGCTCTGGGGCCAACGTCCTGACTTTC. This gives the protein CASSQEPGSGANVLTF.

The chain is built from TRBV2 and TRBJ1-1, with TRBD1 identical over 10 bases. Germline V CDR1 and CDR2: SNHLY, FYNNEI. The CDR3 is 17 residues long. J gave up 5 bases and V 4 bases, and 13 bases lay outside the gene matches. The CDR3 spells CASSGWDRGQGETEAFF. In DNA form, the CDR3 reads TGTGCCAGCAGTGGCTGGGACAGGGGCCAGGGAGAAACTGAAGCTTTCTTT.

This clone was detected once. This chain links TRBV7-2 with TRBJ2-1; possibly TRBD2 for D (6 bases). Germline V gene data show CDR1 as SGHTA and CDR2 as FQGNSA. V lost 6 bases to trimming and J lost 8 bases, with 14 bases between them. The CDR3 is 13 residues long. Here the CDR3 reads CASRPGASDEQFF. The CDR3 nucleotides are TGTGCCAGCAGACCGGGAGCTAGCGATGAGCAGTTCTTC.

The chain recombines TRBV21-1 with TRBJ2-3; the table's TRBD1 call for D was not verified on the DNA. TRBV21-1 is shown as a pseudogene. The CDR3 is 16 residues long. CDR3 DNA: TGTGCCAGCAGCAAAAGACAGGGAAGGGCAACAGATACGCAGTATTTT. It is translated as CASSKRQGRATDTQYF.

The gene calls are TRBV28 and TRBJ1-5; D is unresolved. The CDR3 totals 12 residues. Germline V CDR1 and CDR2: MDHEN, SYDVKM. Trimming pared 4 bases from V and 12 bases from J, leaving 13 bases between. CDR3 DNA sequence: TGTGCCAGCAGTTCGGGAACAAGAGACCAGCATTTT. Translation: CASSSGTRDQHF.

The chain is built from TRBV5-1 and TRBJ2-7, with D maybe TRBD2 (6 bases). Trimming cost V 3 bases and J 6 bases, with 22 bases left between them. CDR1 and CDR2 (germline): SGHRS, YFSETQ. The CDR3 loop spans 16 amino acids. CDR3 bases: TGCGCCAGCAGCTCCGTCCCGGGTAGCGGAGTTGTCGAGCAGTACTTC. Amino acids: CASSSVPGSGVVEQYF.

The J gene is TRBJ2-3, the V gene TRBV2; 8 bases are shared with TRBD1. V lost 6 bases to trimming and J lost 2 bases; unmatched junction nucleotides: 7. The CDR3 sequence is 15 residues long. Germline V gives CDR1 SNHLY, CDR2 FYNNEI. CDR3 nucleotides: TGTGCCAGCAGGACAGGACAGGGAGACACAGATACGCAGTATTTT. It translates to CASRTGQGDTDTQYF.

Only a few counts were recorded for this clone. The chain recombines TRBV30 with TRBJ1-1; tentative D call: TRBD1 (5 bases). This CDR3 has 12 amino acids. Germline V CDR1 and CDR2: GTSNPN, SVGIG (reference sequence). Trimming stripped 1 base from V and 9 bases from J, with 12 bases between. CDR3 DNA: TGTGCCTGGAGTGAGGGGACTGCGAAAGCTTTCTTT. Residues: CAWSEGTAKAFF.

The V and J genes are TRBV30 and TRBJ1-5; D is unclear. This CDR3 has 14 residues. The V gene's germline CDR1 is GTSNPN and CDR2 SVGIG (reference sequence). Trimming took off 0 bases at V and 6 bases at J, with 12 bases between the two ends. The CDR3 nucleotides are TGTGCCTGGAGTGTAATGTCAGGTACTCAGCCCCAGCATTTT. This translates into CAWSVMSGTQPQHF.

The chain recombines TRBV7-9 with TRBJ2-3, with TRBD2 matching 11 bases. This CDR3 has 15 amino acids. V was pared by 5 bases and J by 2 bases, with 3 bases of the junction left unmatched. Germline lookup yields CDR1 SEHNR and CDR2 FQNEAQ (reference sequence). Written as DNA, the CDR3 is TGTGCCAGCAGCAGGACTAGCGGGTACACAGATACGCAGTATTTT. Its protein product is CASSRTSGYTDTQYF.

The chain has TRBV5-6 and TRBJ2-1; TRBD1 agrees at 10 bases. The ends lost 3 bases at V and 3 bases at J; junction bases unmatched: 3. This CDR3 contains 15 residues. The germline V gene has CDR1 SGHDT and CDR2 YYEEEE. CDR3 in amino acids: CASSSGQGIYNEQFF. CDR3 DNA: TGTGCCAGCAGCTCGGGACAGGGGATCTACAATGAGCAGTTCTTC.

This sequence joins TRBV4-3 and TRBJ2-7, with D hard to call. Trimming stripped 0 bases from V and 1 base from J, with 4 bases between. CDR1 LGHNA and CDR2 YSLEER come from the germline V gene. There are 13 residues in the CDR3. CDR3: CASSQDVSYEQYF. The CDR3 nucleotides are TGCGCCAGCAGCCAAGATGTATCCTACGAGCAGTACTTC.

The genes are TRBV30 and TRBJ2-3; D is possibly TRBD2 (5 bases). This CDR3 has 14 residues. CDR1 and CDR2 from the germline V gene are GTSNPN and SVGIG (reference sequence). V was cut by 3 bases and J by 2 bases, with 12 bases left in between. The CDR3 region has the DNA TGTGCCTGGAGCGGGAATGTGATCACAGATACGCAGTATTTT. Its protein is CAWSGNVITDTQYF. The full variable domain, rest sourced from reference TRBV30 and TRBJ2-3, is SQTIHQWPATLVQPVGSPLSLECTVEGTSNPNLYWYRQAAGRGLQLLFYSVGIGQISSEVPQNLSASRPQDRQFILSSKKLLLSDSGFYLCAWSGNVITDTQYFGPGTRLTVL.

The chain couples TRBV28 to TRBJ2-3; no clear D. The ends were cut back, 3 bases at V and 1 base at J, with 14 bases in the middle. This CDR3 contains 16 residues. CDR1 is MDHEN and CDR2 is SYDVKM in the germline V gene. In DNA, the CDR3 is TGTGCCAGCAGTTTTTCGGGTAAGGCAGGCACAGATACGCAGTATTTT. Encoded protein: CASSFSGKAGTDTQYF. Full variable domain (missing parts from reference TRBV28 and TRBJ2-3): DVKVTQSSRYLVKRTGEKVFLECVQDMDHENMFWYRQDPGLGLRLIYFSYDVKMKEKGDIPEGYSVSREKKERFSLILESASTNQTSMYLCASSFSGKAGTDTQYFGPGTRLTVL.

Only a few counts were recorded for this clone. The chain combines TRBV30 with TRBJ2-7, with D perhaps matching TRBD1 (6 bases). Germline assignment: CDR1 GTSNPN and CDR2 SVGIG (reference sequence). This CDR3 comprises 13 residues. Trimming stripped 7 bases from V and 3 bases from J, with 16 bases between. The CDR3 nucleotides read TGTGCCTCCAGGGGCAGTAAAGTCTACGAGCAGTACTTC. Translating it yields CASRGSKVYEQYF. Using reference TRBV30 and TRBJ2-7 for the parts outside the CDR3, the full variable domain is SQTIHQWPATLVQPVGSPLSLECTVEGTSNPNLYWYRQAAGRGLQLLFYSVGIGQISSEVPQNLSASRPQDRQFILSSKKLLLSDSGFYLCASRGSKVYEQYFGPGTRLTVT.

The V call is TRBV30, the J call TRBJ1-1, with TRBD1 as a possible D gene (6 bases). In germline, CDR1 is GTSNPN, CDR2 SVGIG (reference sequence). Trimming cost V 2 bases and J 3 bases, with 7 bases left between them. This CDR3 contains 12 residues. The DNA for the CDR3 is TGTGCCTGGAGTCAGGGGCACACTGAAGCTTTCTTT. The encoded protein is CAWSQGHTEAFF.

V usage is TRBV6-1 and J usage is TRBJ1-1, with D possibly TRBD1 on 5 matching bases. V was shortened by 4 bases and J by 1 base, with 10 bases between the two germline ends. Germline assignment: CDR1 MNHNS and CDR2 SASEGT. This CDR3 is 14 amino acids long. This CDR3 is CASSGPDRNTEAFF. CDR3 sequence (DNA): TGTGCCAGCAGTGGACCTGACAGGAACACTGAAGCTTTCTTT.

In DNA form, the CDR3 reads TGTGCCAGTAGTATAATTCGGGATTGGAAGGACACTGAAGCTTTCTTT. It translates to CASSIIRDWKDTEAFF. The V gene is TRBV19, the J gene TRBJ1-1; no definite D call. Trimming left V 2 bases short and J 3 bases short, with 16 bases between. Germline lookup yields CDR1 LNHDA and CDR2 SQIVND (reference sequence). This CDR3 contains 16 residues.

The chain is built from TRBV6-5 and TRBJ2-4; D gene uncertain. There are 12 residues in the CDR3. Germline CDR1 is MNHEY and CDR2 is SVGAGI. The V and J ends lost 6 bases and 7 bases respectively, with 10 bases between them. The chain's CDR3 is CASRNRWNIQYF. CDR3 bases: TGTGCCAGCAGGAACAGATGGAACATTCAGTACTTC.

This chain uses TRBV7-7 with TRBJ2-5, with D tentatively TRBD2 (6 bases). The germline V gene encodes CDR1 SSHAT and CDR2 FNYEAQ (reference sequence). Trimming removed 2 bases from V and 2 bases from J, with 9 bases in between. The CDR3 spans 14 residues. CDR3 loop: CASSLSGGQETQYF. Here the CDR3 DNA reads TGTGCCAGCAGCTTAAGTGGGGGGCAAGAGACCCAGTACTTC.

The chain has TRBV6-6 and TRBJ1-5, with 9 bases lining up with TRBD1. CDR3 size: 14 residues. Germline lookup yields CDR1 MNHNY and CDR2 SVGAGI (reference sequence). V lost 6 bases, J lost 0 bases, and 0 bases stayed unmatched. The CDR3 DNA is TGTGCCAGCAGGACAGGGGGTAGCAATCAGCCCCAGCATTTT. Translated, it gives CASRTGGSNQPQHF.

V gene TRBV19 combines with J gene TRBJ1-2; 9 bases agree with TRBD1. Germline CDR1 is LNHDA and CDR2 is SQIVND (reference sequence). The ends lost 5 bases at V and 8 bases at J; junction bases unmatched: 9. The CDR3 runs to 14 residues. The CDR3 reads CASSATGGSGGYTF. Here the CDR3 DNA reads TGTGCCAGTAGTGCAACAGGGGGCTCGGGCGGCTACACCTTC. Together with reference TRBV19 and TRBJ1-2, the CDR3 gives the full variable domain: DGGITQSPKYLFRKEGQNVTLSCEQNLNHDAMYWYRQDPGQGLRLIYYSQIVNDFQKGDIAEGYSVSREKKESFPLTVTSAQKNPTAFYLCASSATGGSGGYTFGSGTRLTVV.

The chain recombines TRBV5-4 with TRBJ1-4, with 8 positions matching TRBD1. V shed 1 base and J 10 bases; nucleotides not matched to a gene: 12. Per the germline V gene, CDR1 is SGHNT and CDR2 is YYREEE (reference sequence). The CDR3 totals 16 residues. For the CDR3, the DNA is TGTGCCAGCAGCTTGAGGGCGGGACAGGAACGGGGAAAACTGTTTTTT. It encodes CASSLRAGQERGKLFF.

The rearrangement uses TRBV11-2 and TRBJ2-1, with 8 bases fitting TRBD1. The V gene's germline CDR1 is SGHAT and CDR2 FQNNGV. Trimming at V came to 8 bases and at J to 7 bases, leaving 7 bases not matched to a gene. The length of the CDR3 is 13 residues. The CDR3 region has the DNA TGTGCCAGCCGAGACAGGGGCTTGAATGAGCAGTTCTTC. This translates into CASRDRGLNEQFF.

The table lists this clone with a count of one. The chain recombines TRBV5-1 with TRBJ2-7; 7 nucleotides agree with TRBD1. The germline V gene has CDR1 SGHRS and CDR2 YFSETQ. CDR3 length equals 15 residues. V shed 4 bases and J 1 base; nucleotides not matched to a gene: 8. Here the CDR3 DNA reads TGCGCCAGCAGCGCTACAGGGGAAGGTTCCTACGAGCAGTACTTC. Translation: CASSATGEGSYEQYF.

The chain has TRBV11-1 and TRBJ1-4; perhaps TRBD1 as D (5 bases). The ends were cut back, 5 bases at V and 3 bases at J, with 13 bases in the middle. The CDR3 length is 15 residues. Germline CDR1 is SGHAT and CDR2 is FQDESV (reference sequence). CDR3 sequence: CASSRGVSANEKLFF. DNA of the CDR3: TGTGCCAGCAGCCGGGGGGTCTCGGCTAATGAAAAACTGTTTTTT.

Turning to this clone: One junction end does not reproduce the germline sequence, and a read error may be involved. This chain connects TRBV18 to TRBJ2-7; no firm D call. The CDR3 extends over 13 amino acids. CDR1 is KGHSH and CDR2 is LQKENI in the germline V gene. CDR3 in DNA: TGTGCCAGCTCACCAAACCCCTCGACGTGGCGCGGCTTC. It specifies CASSPNPSTWRGF.

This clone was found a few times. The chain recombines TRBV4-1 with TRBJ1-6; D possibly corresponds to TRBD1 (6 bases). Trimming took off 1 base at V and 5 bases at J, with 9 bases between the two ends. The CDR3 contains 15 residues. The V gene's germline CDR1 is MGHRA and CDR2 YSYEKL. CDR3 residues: CASSQGTADNSPLHF. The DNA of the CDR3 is TGCGCCAGCAGCCAAGGGACAGCAGATAATTCACCCCTCCACTTT.